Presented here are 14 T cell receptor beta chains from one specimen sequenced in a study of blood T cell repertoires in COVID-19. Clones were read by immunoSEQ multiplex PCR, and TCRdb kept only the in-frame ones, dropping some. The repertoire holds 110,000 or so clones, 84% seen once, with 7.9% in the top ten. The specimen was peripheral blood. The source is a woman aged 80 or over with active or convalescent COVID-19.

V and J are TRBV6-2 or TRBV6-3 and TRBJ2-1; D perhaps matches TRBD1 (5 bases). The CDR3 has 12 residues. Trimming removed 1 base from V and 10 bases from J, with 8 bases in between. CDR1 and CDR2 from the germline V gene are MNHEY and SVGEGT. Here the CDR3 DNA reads TGTGCCAGCAGTTACTACAGGCGGGAGCAGTTCTTC. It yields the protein CASSYYRREQFF.

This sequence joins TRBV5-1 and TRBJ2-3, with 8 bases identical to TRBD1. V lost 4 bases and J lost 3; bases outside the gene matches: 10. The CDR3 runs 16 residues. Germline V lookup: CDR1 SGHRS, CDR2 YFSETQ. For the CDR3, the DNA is TGCGCCAGCAGCGCATCAGGGGGCTATCGAACAGATACGCAGTATTTT. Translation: CASSASGGYRTDTQYF.

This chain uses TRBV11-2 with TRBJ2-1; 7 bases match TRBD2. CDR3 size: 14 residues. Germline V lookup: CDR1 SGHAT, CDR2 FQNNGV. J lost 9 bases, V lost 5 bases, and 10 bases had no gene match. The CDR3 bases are TGTGCCAGCAGCGTCGGGACTATCGCTGGTGAGCAGTTCTTC. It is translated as CASSVGTIAGEQFF.

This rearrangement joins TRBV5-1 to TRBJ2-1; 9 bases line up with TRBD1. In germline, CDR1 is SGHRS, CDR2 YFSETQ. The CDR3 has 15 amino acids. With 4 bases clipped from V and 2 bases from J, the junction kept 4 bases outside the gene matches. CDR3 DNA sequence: TGCGCCAGCAGCCCTACAGGGGGCGCCTACAATGAGCAGTTCTTC. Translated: CASSPTGGAYNEQFF.

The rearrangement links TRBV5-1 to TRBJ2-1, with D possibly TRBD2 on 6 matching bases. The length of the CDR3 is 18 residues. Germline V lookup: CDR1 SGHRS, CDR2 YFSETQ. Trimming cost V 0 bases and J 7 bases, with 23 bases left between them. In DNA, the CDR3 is TGCGCCAGCAGCTTGGCACCTAGGGTAGCGGCCGGGACGAATGAGCAGTTCTTC. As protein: CASSLAPRVAAGTNEQFF.

As DNA, the CDR3 is TGTGCCAGCAGGGGGACTAGCGGGTCGGGGACCCAGTACTTC. Translating it yields CASRGTSGSGTQYF. The chain uses TRBV6-5 and TRBJ2-5; TRBD2 aligns across 12 bases. In germline, CDR1 is MNHEY, CDR2 SVGAGI. Trimming took 6 bases from V and 7 from J; bases not matched to a gene: 6. The CDR3 contains 14 residues.

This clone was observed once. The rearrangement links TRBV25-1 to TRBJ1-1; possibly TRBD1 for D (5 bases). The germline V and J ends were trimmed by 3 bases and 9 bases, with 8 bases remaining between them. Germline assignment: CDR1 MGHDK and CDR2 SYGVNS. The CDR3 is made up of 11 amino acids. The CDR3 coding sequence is TGTGCCAGCAGTGACCCAGGGAAAGCTTTCTTT. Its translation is CASSDPGKAFF. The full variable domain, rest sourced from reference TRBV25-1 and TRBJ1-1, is EADIYQTPRYLVIGTGKKITLECSQTMGHDKMYWYQQDPGMELHLIHYSYGVNSTEKGDLSSESTVSRIRTEHFPLTLESARPSHTSQYLCASSDPGKAFFGQGTRLTVV.

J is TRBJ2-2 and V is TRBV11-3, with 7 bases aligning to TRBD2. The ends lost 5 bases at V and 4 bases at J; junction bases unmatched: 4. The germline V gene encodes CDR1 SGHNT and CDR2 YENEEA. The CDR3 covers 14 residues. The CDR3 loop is CASSPAGVTGELFF. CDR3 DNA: TGTGCCAGCAGCCCCGCGGGGGTCACCGGGGAGCTGTTTTTT.

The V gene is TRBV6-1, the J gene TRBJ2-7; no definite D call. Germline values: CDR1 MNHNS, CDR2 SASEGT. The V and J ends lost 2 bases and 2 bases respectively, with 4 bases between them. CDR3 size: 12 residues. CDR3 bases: TGTGCCAGCAGTGAATCGGCCTACGAGCAGTACTTC. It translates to CASSESAYEQYF.

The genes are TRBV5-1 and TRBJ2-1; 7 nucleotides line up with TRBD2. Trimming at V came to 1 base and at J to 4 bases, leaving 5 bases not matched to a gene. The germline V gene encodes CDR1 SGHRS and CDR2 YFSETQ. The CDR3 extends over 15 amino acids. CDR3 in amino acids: CASSLQGGSYNEQFF. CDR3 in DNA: TGCGCCAGCAGCTTGCAAGGCGGGAGTTACAATGAGCAGTTCTTC.

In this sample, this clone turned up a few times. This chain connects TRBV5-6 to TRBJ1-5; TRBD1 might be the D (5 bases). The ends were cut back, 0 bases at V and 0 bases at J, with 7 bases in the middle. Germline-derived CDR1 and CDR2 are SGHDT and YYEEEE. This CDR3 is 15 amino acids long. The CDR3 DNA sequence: TGTGCCAGCAGCTTGGGACAGTATAGCAATCAGCCCCAGCATTTT. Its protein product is CASSLGQYSNQPQHF.

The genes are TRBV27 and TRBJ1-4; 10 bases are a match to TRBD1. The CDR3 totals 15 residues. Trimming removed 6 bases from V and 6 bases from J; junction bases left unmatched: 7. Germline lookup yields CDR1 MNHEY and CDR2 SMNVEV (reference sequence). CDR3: CASRVEGTGDEKLFF. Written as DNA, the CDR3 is TGTGCCAGCAGGGTCGAGGGGACAGGGGATGAAAAACTGTTTTTT.

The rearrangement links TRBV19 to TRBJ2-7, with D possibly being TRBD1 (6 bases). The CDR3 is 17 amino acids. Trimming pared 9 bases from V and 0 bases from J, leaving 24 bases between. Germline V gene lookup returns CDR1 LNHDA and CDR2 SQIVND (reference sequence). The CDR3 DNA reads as TGTGCCAGACAATACCCTCATCAAGACAGGAGCTCCTACGAGCAGTACTTC. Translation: CARQYPHQDRSSYEQYF. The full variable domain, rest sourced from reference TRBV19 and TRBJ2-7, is DGGITQSPKYLFRKEGQNVTLSCEQNLNHDAMYWYRQDPGQGLRLIYYSQIVNDFQKGDIAEGYSVSREKKESFPLTVTSAQKNPTAFYLCARQYPHQDRSSYEQYFGPGTRLTVT.

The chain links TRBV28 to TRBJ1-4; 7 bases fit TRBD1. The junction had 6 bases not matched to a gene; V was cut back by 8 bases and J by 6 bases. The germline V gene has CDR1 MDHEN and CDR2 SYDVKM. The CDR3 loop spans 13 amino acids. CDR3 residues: CASHQGGDEKLFF. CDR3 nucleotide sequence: TGTGCCAGCCACCAGGGGGGAGATGAAAAACTGTTTTTT.